These T cell receptor beta chains were read from a single sample in a study of CD8 T cells in Susac syndrome. Each CDR3 protein is one row after TCRdb ran MiXCR on the immunoSEQ multiplex PCR reads. The repertoire has tens of thousands of distinct CDR3 sequences, under 95% of them found once; the top ten carry about 0.53%. Sequences were obtained from CD4+ T cells from PBMCs. These receptors were obtained from a human donor with Susac syndrome. CDR3s include the opening cysteine and the closing phenylalanine or tryptophan. D genes are given only for firm matches. The size field is filled for only some rows; it gives once, few, many or a size class.

cdr3_aa: CASSLPPSAGVSEQYF
cdr3_nt: TGTGCCAGCAGTTTACCACCCTCAGCGGGAGTGTCCGAGCAGTACTTC
v_call: TRBV27
d_call: TRBD2
j_call: TRBJ2-7
clone_size: -

cdr3_aa: CASSFPGFVAFF
cdr3_nt: TGTGCCAGCAGTTTCCCCGGTTTCGTAGCTTTCTTT
v_call: TRBV12-3/TRBV12-4
d_call: -
j_call: TRBJ1-1
clone_size: -

cdr3_aa: CASSLEGGFFHTDTQYF
cdr3_nt: TGTGCCAGCAGCCTCGAGGGGGGCTTCTTTCACACAGATACGCAGTATTTT
v_call: TRBV28
d_call: -
j_call: TRBJ2-3
clone_size: -

cdr3_aa: CASSSRGVSYEQYF
cdr3_nt: TGTGCCAGCTCCTCCCGGGGCGTCTCCTACGAGCAGTACTTC
v_call: TRBV6-5
d_call: -
j_call: TRBJ2-7
clone_size: -

cdr3_aa: CASSLRTGYYNSPLHF
cdr3_nt: TGTGCCAGCAGCCTACGGACAGGGTACTATAATTCACCCCTCCACTTT
v_call: TRBV12-3/TRBV12-4
d_call: TRBD1
j_call: TRBJ1-6
clone_size: -

cdr3_aa: CSATREETQYF
cdr3_nt: TGCAGTGCTACCAGGGAAGAGACCCAGTACTTC
v_call: TRBV20-1
d_call: -
j_call: TRBJ2-5
clone_size: -

cdr3_aa: CASSYSAGKSYEQYF
cdr3_nt: TGTGCCAGCTCATACTCAGCGGGAAAATCCTACGAGCAGTACTTC
v_call: TRBV18
d_call: TRBD2
j_call: TRBJ2-7
clone_size: -

cdr3_aa: CASSLGTSGSTDTQYF
cdr3_nt: TGTGCCAGCAGCTTGGGGACTAGCGGATCCACAGATACGCAGTATTTT
v_call: TRBV7-6
d_call: TRBD2
j_call: TRBJ2-3
clone_size: -

cdr3_aa: CSASPRRRGSPDTQYF
cdr3_nt: TGCAGTGCTAGCCCAAGGCGGCGCGGGAGTCCAGATACGCAGTATTTT
v_call: TRBV20-1
d_call: TRBD2
j_call: TRBJ2-3
clone_size: -

cdr3_aa: CASSLAWDMRSAFF
cdr3_nt: TGTGCCAGCAGCTTAGCTTGGGACATGAGGAGCGCTTTCTTT
v_call: TRBV11-1
d_call: -
j_call: TRBJ1-1
clone_size: -

cdr3_aa: CASSLGLNYGYTF
cdr3_nt: TGTGCCAGCAGCTTGGGCCTTAACTATGGCTACACCTTC
v_call: TRBV5-4
d_call: -
j_call: TRBJ1-2
clone_size: -

cdr3_aa: CASSQGYGGVGQPQHF
cdr3_nt: TGCGCCAGCAGCCAAGGCTATGGGGGGGTTGGACAGCCCCAGCATTTT
v_call: TRBV4-1
d_call: -
j_call: TRBJ1-5
clone_size: -

cdr3_aa: CASSFPPGGTDTQYF
cdr3_nt: TGTGCCAGCAGCTTTCCGCCCGGGGGCACAGATACGCAGTATTTT
v_call: TRBV7-2
d_call: -
j_call: TRBJ2-3
clone_size: -

cdr3_aa: CASSLVVAKSDTQYF
cdr3_nt: TGCGCCAGCAGCTTGGTGGTAGCGAAGTCAGATACGCAGTATTTT
v_call: TRBV5-1
d_call: -
j_call: TRBJ2-3
clone_size: -

cdr3_aa: CSGREGGADTQYF
cdr3_nt: TGCAGTGGCCGGGAGGGGGGGGCAGATACGCAGTATTTT
v_call: TRBV20-1
d_call: TRBD2
j_call: TRBJ2-3
clone_size: -

cdr3_aa: CASSPSVTETQYF
cdr3_nt: TGTGCCAGCAGCCCAAGCGTTACGGAGACCCAGTACTTC
v_call: TRBV7-2
d_call: -
j_call: TRBJ2-5
clone_size: -

cdr3_aa: CASSSQDRGNNQPQHF
cdr3_nt: TGTGCCAGCAGTTCCCAGGACAGGGGTAACAATCAGCCCCAGCATTTT
v_call: TRBV6-6
d_call: TRBD1
j_call: TRBJ1-5
clone_size: -

cdr3_aa: CASSLEAYSGNTIYF
cdr3_nt: TGTGCCAGCAGCTTAGAGGCCTACTCTGGAAACACCATATATTTT
v_call: TRBV7-2
d_call: -
j_call: TRBJ1-3
clone_size: -

cdr3_aa: CATSRDHWGDRGRTEAFF
cdr3_nt: TGTGCCACCAGCAGAGATCATTGGGGGGACAGGGGGCGAACTGAAGCTTTCTTT
v_call: TRBV15
d_call: TRBD1
j_call: TRBJ1-1
clone_size: -

cdr3_aa: CASSQRQGGRELFF
cdr3_nt: TGCGCCAGCAGCCAACGACAGGGGGGCCGGGAGCTGTTTTTT
v_call: TRBV4-1
d_call: TRBD1
j_call: TRBJ2-2
clone_size: once

cdr3_aa: CASSPAGGLAYEQYF
cdr3_nt: TGTGCCAGCAGCCCGGCGGGAGGGTTAGCCTACGAGCAGTACTTC
v_call: TRBV28
d_call: TRBD2
j_call: TRBJ2-7
clone_size: few

cdr3_aa: CASSLRDRVSDTQYF
cdr3_nt: TGTGCCAGCAGCCTCCGGGACAGGGTTTCAGATACGCAGTATTTT
v_call: TRBV5-6
d_call: TRBD1
j_call: TRBJ2-3
clone_size: once

cdr3_aa: CSAIRGTAQGEQFF
cdr3_nt: TGCAGTGCTATCAGGGGGACTGCTCAGGGTGAGCAGTTCTTC
v_call: TRBV20-1
d_call: -
j_call: TRBJ2-1
clone_size: -

cdr3_aa: CASSLRSGYKETQYF
cdr3_nt: TGTGCCAGCAGCTTAAGGAGCGGGTATAAAGAGACCCAGTACTTC
v_call: TRBV7-2
d_call: -
j_call: TRBJ2-5
clone_size: -

cdr3_aa: CSASPRPPPIAQYF
cdr3_nt: TGCAGTGCTAGCCCCCGGCCACCTCCCATTGCGCAGTATTTT
v_call: TRBV20-1
d_call: -
j_call: TRBJ2-3
clone_size: -

cdr3_aa: CASSQQQGSEQFF
cdr3_nt: TGTGCCAGCAGTCAACAACAGGGGAGTGAGCAGTTCTTC
v_call: TRBV6-4
d_call: TRBD1
j_call: TRBJ2-1
clone_size: -

cdr3_aa: CASSRGLREKLFF
cdr3_nt: TGCGCCAGCAGCCGAGGATTAAGGGAAAAACTGTTTTTT
v_call: TRBV4-3
d_call: -
j_call: TRBJ1-4
clone_size: -

cdr3_aa: CASSPGIPNEQFF
cdr3_nt: TGTGCCAGCTCACCTGGGATACCCAATGAGCAGTTCTTC
v_call: TRBV18
d_call: -
j_call: TRBJ2-1
clone_size: -

cdr3_aa: CASSNPGLAGGSTDTQYF
cdr3_nt: TGTGCCAGCAGCAACCCGGGACTAGCGGGAGGAAGCACAGATACGCAGTATTTT
v_call: TRBV7-9
d_call: TRBD2
j_call: TRBJ2-3
clone_size: -

cdr3_aa: CASSPIGTRVTYEQYF
cdr3_nt: TGTGCCAGCAGCCCGATAGGGACTAGGGTCACCTACGAGCAGTACTTC
v_call: TRBV3-1
d_call: TRBD2
j_call: TRBJ2-7
clone_size: -

cdr3_aa: CASSFGIYGYTF
cdr3_nt: TGTGCCAGCAGCTTTGGTATTTATGGCTACACCTTC
v_call: TRBV13
d_call: -
j_call: TRBJ1-2
clone_size: -

cdr3_aa: CASSPNTGGRRYEQYF
cdr3_nt: TGTGCCAGCAGTCCAAATACGGGCGGGAGAAGGTACGAGCAGTACTTC
v_call: TRBV28
d_call: TRBD2
j_call: TRBJ2-7
clone_size: -

cdr3_aa: CSVVSTSKTDTQYF
cdr3_nt: TGCAGCGTTGTTAGTACTAGCAAGACAGATACGCAGTATTTT
v_call: TRBV29-1
d_call: -
j_call: TRBJ2-3
clone_size: -